Below are 2 T cell receptor beta chains sequenced from a single sample in a study of cytomegalovirus exposure and HLA in healthy donors. The PCR made use of 60 Vbeta and 13 Jbeta primers. Clones were read by immunoSEQ multiplex PCR, and TCRdb kept only the in-frame ones, dropping some. The table includes over 45,000 clones, 65% to 90% detected once. Sequencing was done on a sample of PBMCs. The receptors originated from a man aged 25 to 45 in good health and CMV-seronegative.

The genes are TRBV10-1 and TRBJ2-7; TRBD2 agrees at 7 bases. In germline, CDR1 is WNHNN, CDR2 SYGVQD (reference sequence). The length of the CDR3 is 15 residues. Unmatched junction bases numbered 8, after V lost 6 bases and J lost 0 bases. This chain's CDR3 is CASRGRSGISYEQYF. Written as DNA, the CDR3 is TGCGCCAGCAGGGGGCGGAGCGGGATCTCCTACGAGCAGTACTTC.

This chain uses TRBV29-1 with TRBJ2-5, with D perhaps matching TRBD1 (5 bases). V was clipped by 2 bases and J by 1 base, with 14 bases between them. The length of the CDR3 is 15 residues. Per germline, CDR1 SQVTM and CDR2 ANQGSEA. The CDR3 coding sequence is TGCAGCGTTGAATGGTTACAGGTCATCCAAGAGACCCAGTACTTC. Protein sequence: CSVEWLQVIQETQYF.